This TCR beta chain stems from a study of shared clonotypes between healthy human individuals. Study-level information: Every donor yielded three CD4 naive, three CD4 memory, two CD8 naive and one CD8 memory plate.

Using immunoSEQ multiplex PCR, the repertoire was profiled, and TCRdb retains in-frame clones only, with some absent. Of about 110,000 clones in the sample, approximately 70% were seen once. This CDR3 has 13 amino acids. Looked up from germline, CDR1 is MNHEY and CDR2 is SMNVEV (reference sequence). V dropped 5 bases and J dropped 3; count of bases not matched to a gene: 4. The chain carries TRBV27 and TRBJ2-7, with 7 positions matching TRBD2. This sequence originates from a woman aged 30 to 39 in good health. What was sequenced was memory CD8+ T cells sorted from blood. Subset described: CD45RO+ cells pooled with CCR7-negative TemRA cells. CDR3 DNA sequence: TGTGCCAGCAGTCCGGGACTACACTACGAGCAGTACTTC. It encodes CASSPGLHYEQYF.